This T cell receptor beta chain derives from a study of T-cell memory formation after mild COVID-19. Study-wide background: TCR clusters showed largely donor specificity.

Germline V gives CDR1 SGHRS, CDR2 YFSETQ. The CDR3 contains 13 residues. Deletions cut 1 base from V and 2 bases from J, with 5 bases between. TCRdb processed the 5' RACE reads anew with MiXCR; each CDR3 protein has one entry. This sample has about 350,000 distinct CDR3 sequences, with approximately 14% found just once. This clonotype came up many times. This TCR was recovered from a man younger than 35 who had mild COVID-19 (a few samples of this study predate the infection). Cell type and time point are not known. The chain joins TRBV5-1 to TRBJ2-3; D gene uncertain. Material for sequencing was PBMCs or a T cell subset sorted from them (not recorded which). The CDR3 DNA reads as TGCGCCAGCAGCTTGCCAGCCACAGATACGCAGTATTTT. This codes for CASSLPATDTQYF.